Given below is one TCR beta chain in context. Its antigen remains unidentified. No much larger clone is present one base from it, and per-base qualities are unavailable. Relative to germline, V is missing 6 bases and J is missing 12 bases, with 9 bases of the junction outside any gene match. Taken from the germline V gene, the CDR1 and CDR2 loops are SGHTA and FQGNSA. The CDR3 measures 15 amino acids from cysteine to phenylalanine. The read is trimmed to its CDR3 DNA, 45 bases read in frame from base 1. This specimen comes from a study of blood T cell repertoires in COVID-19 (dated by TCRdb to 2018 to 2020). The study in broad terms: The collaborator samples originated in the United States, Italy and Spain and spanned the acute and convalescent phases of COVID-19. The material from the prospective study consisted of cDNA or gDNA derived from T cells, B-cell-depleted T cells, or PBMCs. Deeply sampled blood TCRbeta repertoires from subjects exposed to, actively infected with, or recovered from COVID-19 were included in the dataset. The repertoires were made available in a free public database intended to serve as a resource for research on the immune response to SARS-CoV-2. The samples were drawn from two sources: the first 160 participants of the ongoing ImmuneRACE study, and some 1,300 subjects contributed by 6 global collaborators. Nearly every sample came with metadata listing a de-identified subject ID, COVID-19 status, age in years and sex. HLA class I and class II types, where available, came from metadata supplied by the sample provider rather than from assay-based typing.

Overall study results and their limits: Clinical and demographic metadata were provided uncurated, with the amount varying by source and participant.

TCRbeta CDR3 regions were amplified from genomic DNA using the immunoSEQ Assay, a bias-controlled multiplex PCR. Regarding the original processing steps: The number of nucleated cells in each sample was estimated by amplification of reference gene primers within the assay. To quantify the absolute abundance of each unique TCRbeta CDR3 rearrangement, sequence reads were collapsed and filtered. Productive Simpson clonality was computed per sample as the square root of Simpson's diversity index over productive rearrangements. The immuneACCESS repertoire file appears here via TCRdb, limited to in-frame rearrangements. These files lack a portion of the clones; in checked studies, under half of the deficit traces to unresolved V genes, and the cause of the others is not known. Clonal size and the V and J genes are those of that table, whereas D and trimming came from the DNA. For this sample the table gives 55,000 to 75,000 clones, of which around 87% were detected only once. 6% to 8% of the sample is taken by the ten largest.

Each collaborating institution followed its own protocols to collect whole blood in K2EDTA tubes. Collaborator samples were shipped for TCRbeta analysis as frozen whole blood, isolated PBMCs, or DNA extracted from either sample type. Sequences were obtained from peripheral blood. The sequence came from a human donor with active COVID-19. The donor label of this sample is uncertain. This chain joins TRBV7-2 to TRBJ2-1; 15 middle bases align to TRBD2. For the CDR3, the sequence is CASRSLGLAGGGQFF. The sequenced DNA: TGTGCCAGCAGATCCCTGGGACTAGCGGGAGGCGGGCAGTTCTTC.